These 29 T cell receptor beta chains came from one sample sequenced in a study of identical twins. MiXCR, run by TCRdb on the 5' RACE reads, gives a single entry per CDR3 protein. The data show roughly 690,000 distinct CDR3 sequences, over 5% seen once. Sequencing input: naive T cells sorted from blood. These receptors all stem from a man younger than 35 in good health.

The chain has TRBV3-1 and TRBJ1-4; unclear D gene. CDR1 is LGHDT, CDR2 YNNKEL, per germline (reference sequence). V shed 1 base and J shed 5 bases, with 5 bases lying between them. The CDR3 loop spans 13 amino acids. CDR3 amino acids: CASSQVHNEKLFF. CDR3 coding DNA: TGTGCCAGCAGCCAAGTTCACAATGAAAAACTGTTTTTT.

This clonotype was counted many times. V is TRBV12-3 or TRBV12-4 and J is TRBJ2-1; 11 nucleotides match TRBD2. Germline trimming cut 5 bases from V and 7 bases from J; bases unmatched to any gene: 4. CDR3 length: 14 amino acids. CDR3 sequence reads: CASSEGLAVNEQFF. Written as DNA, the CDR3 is TGTGCCAGCAGTGAGGGACTAGCGGTTAATGAGCAGTTCTTC.

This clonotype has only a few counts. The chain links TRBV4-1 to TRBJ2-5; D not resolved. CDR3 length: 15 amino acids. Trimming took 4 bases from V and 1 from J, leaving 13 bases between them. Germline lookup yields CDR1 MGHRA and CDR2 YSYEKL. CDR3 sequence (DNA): TGCGCCAGCAGCCGACTTGAAGCGATCCAAGAGACCCAGTACTTC. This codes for CASSRLEAIQETQYF.

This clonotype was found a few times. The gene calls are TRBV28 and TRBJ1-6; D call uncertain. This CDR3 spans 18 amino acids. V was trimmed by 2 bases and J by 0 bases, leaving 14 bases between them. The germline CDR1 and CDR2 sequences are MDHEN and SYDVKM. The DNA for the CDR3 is TGTGCCAGCAGTTTAAGGACCGCATTAAGCTCCTATAATTCACCCCTCCACTTT. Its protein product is CASSLRTALSSYNSPLHF.

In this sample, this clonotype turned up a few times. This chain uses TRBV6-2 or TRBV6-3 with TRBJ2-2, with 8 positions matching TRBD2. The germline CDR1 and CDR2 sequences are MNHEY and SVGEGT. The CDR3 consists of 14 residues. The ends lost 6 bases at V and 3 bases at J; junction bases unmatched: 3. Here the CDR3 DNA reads TGTGCCAGCAGGGACGGGGGGGACACCGGGGAGCTGTTTTTT. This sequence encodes CASRDGGDTGELFF.

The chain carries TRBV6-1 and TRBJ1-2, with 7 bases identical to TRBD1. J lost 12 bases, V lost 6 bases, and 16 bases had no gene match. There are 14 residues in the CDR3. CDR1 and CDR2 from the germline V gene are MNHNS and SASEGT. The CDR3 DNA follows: TGTGCCAGCAGGGTGACAGGGAGAGATCTAGGCCACACCTTC. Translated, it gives CASRVTGRDLGHTF.

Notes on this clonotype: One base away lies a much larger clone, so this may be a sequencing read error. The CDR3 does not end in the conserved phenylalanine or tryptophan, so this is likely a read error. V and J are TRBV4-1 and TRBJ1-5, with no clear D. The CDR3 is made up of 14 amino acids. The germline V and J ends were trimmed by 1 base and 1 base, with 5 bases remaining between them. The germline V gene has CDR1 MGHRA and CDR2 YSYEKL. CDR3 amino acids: CASSQVGSNQPQHS. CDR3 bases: TGCGCCAGCAGCCAAGTTGGCAGCAATCAGCCCCAGCATTCT.

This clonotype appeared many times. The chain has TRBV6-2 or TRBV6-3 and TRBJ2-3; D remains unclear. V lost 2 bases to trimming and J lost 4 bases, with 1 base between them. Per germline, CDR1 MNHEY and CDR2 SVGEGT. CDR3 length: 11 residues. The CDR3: CASSYPDTQYF. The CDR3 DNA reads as TGTGCCAGCAGTTACCCAGATACGCAGTATTTT.

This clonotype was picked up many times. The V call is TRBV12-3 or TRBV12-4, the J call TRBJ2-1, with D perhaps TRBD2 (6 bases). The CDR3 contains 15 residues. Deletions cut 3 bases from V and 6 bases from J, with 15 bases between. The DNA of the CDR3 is TGTGCCAGCAGTTTCGGGTTAGCGGTCCTCAATGAGCAGTTCTTC. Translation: CASSFGLAVLNEQFF.

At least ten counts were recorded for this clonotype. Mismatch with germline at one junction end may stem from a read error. The CDR3 reads CASSPGFSFYF. CDR3 coding DNA: TGTGCCAGCAGTCCTGGTTTCAGTTTTTATTTT. The rearrangement links TRBV12-3 or TRBV12-4 to TRBJ1-5; D is undetermined. The CDR3 totals 11 residues.

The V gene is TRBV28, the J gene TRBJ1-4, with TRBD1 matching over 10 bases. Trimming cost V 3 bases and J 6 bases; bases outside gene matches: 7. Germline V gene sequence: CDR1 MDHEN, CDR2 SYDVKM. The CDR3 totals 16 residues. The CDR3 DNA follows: TGTGCCAGCAGTTTCAGGACAGGGGGGATTGATGAAAAACTGTTTTTT. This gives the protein CASSFRTGGIDEKLFF.

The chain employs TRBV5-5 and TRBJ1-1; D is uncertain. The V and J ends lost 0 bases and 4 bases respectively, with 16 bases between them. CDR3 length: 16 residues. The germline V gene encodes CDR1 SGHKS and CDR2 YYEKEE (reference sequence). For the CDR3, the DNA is TGTGCCAGCAGCTTGGCCCGGAACGGGTTAGGCACTGAAGCTTTCTTT. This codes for CASSLARNGLGTEAFF.

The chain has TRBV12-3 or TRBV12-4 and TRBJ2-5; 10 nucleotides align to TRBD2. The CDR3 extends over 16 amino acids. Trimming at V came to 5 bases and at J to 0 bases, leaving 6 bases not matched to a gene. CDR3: CASSPTSGMYQETQYF. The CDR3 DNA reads TGTGCCAGCAGTCCCACTAGCGGGATGTACCAAGAGACCCAGTACTTC.

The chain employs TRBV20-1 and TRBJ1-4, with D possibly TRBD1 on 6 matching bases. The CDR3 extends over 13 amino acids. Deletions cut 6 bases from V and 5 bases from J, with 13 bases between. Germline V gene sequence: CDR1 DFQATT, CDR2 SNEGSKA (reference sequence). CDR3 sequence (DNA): TGCAGTGCCAAAAACGACAGGAATGAAAAACTGTTTTTT. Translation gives CSAKNDRNEKLFF.

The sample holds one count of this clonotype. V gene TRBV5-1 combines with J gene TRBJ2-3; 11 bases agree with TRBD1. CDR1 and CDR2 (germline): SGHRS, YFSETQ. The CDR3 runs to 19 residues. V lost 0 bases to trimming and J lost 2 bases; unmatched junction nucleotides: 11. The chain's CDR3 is CASSLARWTGGSLTDTQYF. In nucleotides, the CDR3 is TGCGCCAGCAGCTTGGCCCGCTGGACAGGGGGCTCCCTCACAGATACGCAGTATTTT.

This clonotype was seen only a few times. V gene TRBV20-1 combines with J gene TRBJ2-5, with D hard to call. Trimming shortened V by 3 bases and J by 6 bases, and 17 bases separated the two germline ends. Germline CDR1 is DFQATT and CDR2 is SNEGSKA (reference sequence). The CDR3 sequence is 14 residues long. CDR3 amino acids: CSASFGKPVQTQYF. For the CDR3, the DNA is TGCAGTGCTAGCTTCGGCAAACCCGTCCAGACCCAGTACTTC.

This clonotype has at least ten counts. The CDR3 loop reads CASSSTVMVDEQFF. DNA for the CDR3: TGTGCCAGCAGCTCGACAGTTATGGTCGATGAGCAGTTCTTC. This rearrangement joins TRBV5-5 to TRBJ2-1; tentative D call: TRBD1 (5 bases). From germline, CDR1 is SGHKS and CDR2 YYEKEE (reference sequence). CDR3 length: 14 residues. The germline V and J ends were trimmed by 3 bases and 8 bases, with 15 bases remaining between them.

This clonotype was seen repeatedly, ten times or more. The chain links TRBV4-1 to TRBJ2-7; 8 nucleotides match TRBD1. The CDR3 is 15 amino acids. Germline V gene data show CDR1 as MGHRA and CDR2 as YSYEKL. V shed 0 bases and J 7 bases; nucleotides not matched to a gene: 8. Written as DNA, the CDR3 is TGCGCCAGCAGCCAAGATATCGGACAGGGAGTTGAGCAGTACGTC. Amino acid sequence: CASSQDIGQGVEQYV.

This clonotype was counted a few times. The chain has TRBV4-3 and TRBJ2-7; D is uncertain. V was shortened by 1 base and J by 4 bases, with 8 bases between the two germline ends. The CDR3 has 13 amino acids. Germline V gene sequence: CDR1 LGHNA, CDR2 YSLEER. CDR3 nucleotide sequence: TGCGCCAGCAGCCAAGTGTTCGGGTACGAGCAGTACTTC. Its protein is CASSQVFGYEQYF.

CDR3: CASSFPTGGSEKLFF. CDR3 coding DNA: TGTGCCAGCAGTTTTCCTACAGGGGGAAGTGAAAAACTGTTTTTT. This chain links TRBV12-3 or TRBV12-4 with TRBJ1-4; 8 bases map to TRBD1. With 3 bases clipped from V and 7 bases from J, the junction kept 7 bases outside the gene matches. CDR3 size: 15 residues.

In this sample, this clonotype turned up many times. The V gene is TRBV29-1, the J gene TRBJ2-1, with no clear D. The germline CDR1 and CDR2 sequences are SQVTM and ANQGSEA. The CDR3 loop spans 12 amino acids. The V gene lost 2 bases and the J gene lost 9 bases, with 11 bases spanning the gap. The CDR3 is CSVERRSGEQFF. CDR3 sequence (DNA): TGCAGCGTTGAAAGACGGTCGGGTGAGCAGTTCTTC.

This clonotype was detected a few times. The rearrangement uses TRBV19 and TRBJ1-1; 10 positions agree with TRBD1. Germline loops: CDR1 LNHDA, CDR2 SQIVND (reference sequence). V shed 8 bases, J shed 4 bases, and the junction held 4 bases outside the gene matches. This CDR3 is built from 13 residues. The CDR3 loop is CASAGTGVTEAFF. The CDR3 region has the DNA TGTGCCAGTGCCGGGACAGGGGTCACTGAAGCTTTCTTT.

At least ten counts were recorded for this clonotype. CDR3 in amino acids: CASTSGTSVNEQFF. CDR3 nucleotides: TGTGCCAGCACCTCCGGGACTAGCGTCAATGAGCAGTTCTTC. The chain has TRBV12-3 or TRBV12-4 and TRBJ2-1; TRBD2 matches at 10 bases. There are 14 residues in the CDR3. Losses at the gene ends were 7 bases for V and 6 bases for J; bases not matched to a gene: 6.

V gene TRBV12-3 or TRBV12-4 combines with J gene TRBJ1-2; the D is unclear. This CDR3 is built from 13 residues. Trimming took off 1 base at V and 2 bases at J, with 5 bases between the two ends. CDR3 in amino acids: CASSLGYNYGYTF. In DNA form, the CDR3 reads TGTGCCAGCAGTTTAGGATACAACTATGGCTACACCTTC.

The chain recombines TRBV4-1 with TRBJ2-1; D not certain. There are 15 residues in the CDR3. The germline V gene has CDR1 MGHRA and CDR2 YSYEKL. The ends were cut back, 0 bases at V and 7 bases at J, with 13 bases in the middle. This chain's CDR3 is CASSQDLSPQNEQFF. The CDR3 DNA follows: TGCGCCAGCAGCCAAGATCTCTCGCCGCAGAATGAGCAGTTCTTC.

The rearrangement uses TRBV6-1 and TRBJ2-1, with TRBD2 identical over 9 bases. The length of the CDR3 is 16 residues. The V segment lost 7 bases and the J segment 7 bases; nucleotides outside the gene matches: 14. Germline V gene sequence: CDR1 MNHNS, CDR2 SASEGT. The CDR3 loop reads CASTFKGTSSGNEQFF. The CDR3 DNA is TGTGCCAGCACCTTCAAGGGGACTAGCAGCGGGAATGAGCAGTTCTTC.

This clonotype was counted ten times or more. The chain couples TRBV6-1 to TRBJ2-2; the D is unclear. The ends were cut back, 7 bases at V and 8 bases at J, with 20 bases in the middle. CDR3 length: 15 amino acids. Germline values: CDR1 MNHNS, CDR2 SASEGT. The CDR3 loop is CASMRNPSPVGELFF. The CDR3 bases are TGTGCCAGCATGCGAAACCCGAGTCCCGTGGGGGAGCTGTTTTTT.

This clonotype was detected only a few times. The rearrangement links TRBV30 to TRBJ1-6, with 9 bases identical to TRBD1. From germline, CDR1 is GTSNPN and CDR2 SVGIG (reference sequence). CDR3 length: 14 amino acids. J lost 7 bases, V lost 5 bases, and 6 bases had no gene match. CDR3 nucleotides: TGTGCCTGGGGCGTGACAGGGGGAAATTCACCCCTCCACTTT. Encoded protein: CAWGVTGGNSPLHF.

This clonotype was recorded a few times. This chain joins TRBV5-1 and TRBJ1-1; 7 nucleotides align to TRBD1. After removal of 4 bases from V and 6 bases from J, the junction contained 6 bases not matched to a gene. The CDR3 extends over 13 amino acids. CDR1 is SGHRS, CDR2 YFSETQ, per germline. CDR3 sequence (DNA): TGCGCCAGCAGCAGGCGACAGGGCTCTGAAGCTTTCTTT. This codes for CASSRRQGSEAFF.